Below are 29 T cell receptor beta chains sequenced from a single sample in a study of T cell responses to AZD1222 COVID-19 vaccine. Clones were read by immunoSEQ multiplex PCR, and TCRdb kept only the in-frame ones, dropping some. The sample has 130,000 to 150,000 clones, about 81% seen once. The material was peripheral blood, obtained on day 0 of MenACWY control vaccination. Every receptor here comes from an adult in good health.

The V gene is TRBV7-7, the J gene TRBJ1-1, with D perhaps TRBD1 (5 bases). Per germline, CDR1 SSHAT and CDR2 FNYEAQ (reference sequence). This CDR3 region has 14 residues. The CDR3 DNA reads TGTGCTCTCCAAAAGGGGCTCTCGGGGACTGAAGCTTTCTTT. This translates into CALQKGLSGTEAFF.

This sequence joins TRBV2 and TRBJ1-2; D uncertain. V was pared by 0 bases and J by 2 bases, with 10 bases between. CDR1 and CDR2 (germline): SNHLY, FYNNEI. This CDR3 spans 15 amino acids. The CDR3 loop reads CASSEAGLGNYGYTF. For the CDR3, the DNA is TGTGCCAGCAGTGAAGCGGGCCTCGGGAACTATGGCTACACCTTC.

Only a few counts were recorded for this clone. The chain is built from TRBV19 and TRBJ2-1; D not certain. Germline loops: CDR1 LNHDA, CDR2 SQIVND (reference sequence). The length of the CDR3 is 10 residues. V dropped 4 bases and J dropped 6 bases, with 1 base sitting between them. CDR3 in amino acids: CASSSNEQFF. CDR3 bases: TGTGCCAGTAGTAGCAATGAGCAGTTCTTC.

The chain recombines TRBV5-4 with TRBJ1-1, with 7 bases lining up with TRBD1. CDR1 and CDR2 from the germline V gene are SGHNT and YYREEE (reference sequence). V shed 4 bases, J shed 6 bases, and the junction held 12 bases outside the gene matches. The length of the CDR3 is 15 residues. This CDR3 reads CASSDQTGFRAEAFF. CDR3 nucleotides: TGTGCCAGCAGCGACCAGACAGGGTTTAGGGCTGAAGCTTTCTTT.

This chain joins TRBV19 and TRBJ1-2, with 9 bases identical to TRBD1. The CDR3 has 17 residues. Germline V gene lookup returns CDR1 LNHDA and CDR2 SQIVND (reference sequence). V trimming: 3 bases; J trimming: 7 bases; junction bases outside the gene matches: 15. The chain's CDR3 is CASSMQLLDRGIGGYTF. Here the CDR3 DNA reads TGTGCCAGTAGTATGCAACTCCTGGACAGGGGTATCGGTGGCTACACCTTC.

The chain recombines TRBV9 with TRBJ1-2; weak D call: TRBD1 (5 bases). The length of the CDR3 is 14 residues. Trimming took 3 bases from V and 2 from J, leaving 11 bases between them. Germline V gene data show CDR1 as SGDLS and CDR2 as YYNGEE. CDR3 in amino acids: CASSDGAGNYGYTF. The CDR3 DNA reads TGTGCCAGCAGCGACGGGGCAGGGAACTATGGCTACACCTTC. Together with reference TRBV9 and TRBJ1-2, the CDR3 gives the full variable domain: DSGVTQTPKHLITATGQRVTLRCSPRSGDLSVYWYQQSLDQGLQFLIQYYNGEERAKGNILERFSAQQFPDLHSELNLSSLELGDSALYFCASSDGAGNYGYTFGSGTRLTVV.

The chain is built from TRBV6-5 and TRBJ2-1, with a tentative D call TRBD2 (7 bases). The CDR3 spans 15 residues. Deletions cut 5 bases from V and 7 bases from J, with 18 bases between. The germline V gene has CDR1 MNHEY and CDR2 SVGAGI. DNA of the CDR3: TGTGCCAGCAGTCCCTGGGGGGGCCAGGTAAATGAGCAGTTCTTC. Residues: CASSPWGGQVNEQFF.

The chain recombines TRBV2 with TRBJ2-7, with D maybe TRBD2 (5 bases). The CDR3 has 14 amino acids. Germline CDR1 and CDR2: SNHLY and FYNNEI. Deletions cut 3 bases from V and 6 bases from J, with 15 bases between. The CDR3 DNA reads as TGTGCCAGCAGTGATGAGGGATCTCGGCGCGAGCAGTACTTC. This translates into CASSDEGSRREQYF.

This sequence joins TRBV27 and TRBJ1-2; TRBD1 matches 10 bases. V lost 7 bases, J lost 8 bases, and 10 bases stayed unmatched. The CDR3 runs to 14 residues. Looked up from germline, CDR1 is MNHEY and CDR2 is SMNVEV (reference sequence). The CDR3 sequence: CASITGQGSAGYTF. The CDR3 DNA reads as TGTGCCAGCATCACGGGACAGGGGTCCGCCGGCTACACCTTC.

This chain connects TRBV2 to TRBJ2-5, with D unclear. This CDR3 contains 12 residues. Germline V lookup: CDR1 SNHLY, CDR2 FYNNEI. V was pared by 7 bases and J by 5 bases, with 11 bases between. CDR3 DNA sequence: TGTGCCAGCACTCGGTCCCCGGAGACCCAGTACTTC. Amino acid sequence: CASTRSPETQYF.

The chain links TRBV7-8 to TRBJ2-7, with D maybe TRBD2 (6 bases). Per the germline V gene, CDR1 is SGHVS and CDR2 is FQNEAQ. This CDR3 contains 16 residues. V lost 5 bases, J lost 5 bases, and 22 bases lay in between. The CDR3 spells CASSADERGWRNEQYF. In DNA form, the CDR3 reads TGTGCCAGCAGCGCAGATGAACGGGGGTGGAGGAACGAGCAGTACTTC.

The CDR3 DNA follows: TGTGCCAGCAGTCGTCTAGCGGGGGTCAATGAGCAGTTCTTC. It is translated as CASSRLAGVNEQFF. This chain uses TRBV6-5 with TRBJ2-1, with 10 bases lining up with TRBD2. CDR1 MNHEY and CDR2 SVGAGI come from the germline V gene. The CDR3 totals 14 residues. V was clipped by 5 bases and J by 6 bases; unmatched bases: 4.

The CDR3 sequence: CASRATALNTEAFF. The CDR3 DNA reads TGTGCCAGTAGGGCGACAGCTCTGAACACTGAAGCTTTCTTT. The J gene is TRBJ1-1, the V gene TRBV19, with D possibly TRBD1 on 5 matching bases. Germline-derived CDR1 and CDR2 are LNHDA and SQIVND (reference sequence). The CDR3 length is 14 residues. Trimming removed 6 bases at V and 0 bases at J, with 11 bases between.

The chain combines TRBV7-3 with TRBJ1-1, with a possible D match to TRBD1 (5 bases). V lost 0 bases and J lost 4, with 9 bases in between. CDR3 size: 14 residues. CDR1 and CDR2 from the germline V gene are SGHTA and FQGTGA. CDR3 nucleotides: TGTGCCAGCAGCTTAACGAGAGACAGCACTGAAGCTTTCTTT. As protein: CASSLTRDSTEAFF.

This clone was found once. The rearrangement links TRBV5-4 to TRBJ1-2; D unclear. In germline, CDR1 is SGHNT, CDR2 YYREEE (reference sequence). The CDR3 runs to 14 residues. The germline V and J ends were trimmed by 4 bases and 8 bases, with 18 bases remaining between them. In DNA, the CDR3 is TGTGCCAGCAGCCTGGATGGAGGCGATGGGGGCTACACCTTC. As protein: CASSLDGGDGGYTF.

This chain uses TRBV7-2 with TRBJ1-6, with 8 bases fitting TRBD1. The ends lost 5 bases at V and 5 bases at J; junction bases unmatched: 8. The germline gives CDR1 SGHTA, CDR2 FQGNSA. The CDR3 is 16 residues long. CDR3 in DNA: TGTGCCAGCAGCCTTCTCGGGACAGGAAATAATTCACCCCTCCACTTT. Translated: CASSLLGTGNNSPLHF.

The CDR3, as DNA: TGCGCCAGCAGTGTTGGGGGGCATTCACCCCTCCACTTT. Encoded protein: CASSVGGHSPLHF. The chain is built from TRBV10-1 and TRBJ1-6; possible D gene TRBD1, 6 bases. The V gene lost 4 bases and the J gene lost 8 bases, with 9 bases spanning the gap. This CDR3 contains 13 residues. Per germline, CDR1 WNHNN and CDR2 SYGVQD (reference sequence).

The chain is built from TRBV20-1 and TRBJ1-2; D is undetermined. The CDR3 contains 11 residues. Per germline, CDR1 DFQATT and CDR2 SNEGSKA (reference sequence). V was trimmed by 6 bases and J by 7 bases, leaving 12 bases between them. CDR3 in amino acids: CSAGPMPGYTF. For the CDR3, the DNA is TGCAGTGCCGGGCCAATGCCTGGCTACACCTTC.

This chain connects TRBV9 to TRBJ2-3; 9 bases are a match to TRBD1. The V and J ends lost 0 bases and 5 bases, in that order; junction bases with no gene match: 10. This CDR3 contains 17 residues. Germline V gives CDR1 SGDLS, CDR2 YYNGEE. The DNA of the CDR3 is TGTGCCAGCAGCGTAGCAACGGGACAGGGATATGGAGATACGCAGTATTTT. It yields the protein CASSVATGQGYGDTQYF.

The V call is TRBV6-6, the J call TRBJ1-1; a weak D match, TRBD1 (6 bases). The germline V and J ends were trimmed by 6 bases and 4 bases, with 12 bases remaining between them. CDR1 is MNHNY and CDR2 is SVGAGI in the germline V gene (reference sequence). The CDR3 extends over 13 amino acids. The DNA of the CDR3 is TGTGCCAGCAGCTTACAGGGCCGCACTGAAGCTTTCTTT. This encodes CASSLQGRTEAFF.

The chain joins TRBV27 to TRBJ2-2, with a weak D call TRBD2 (5 bases). Germline values: CDR1 MNHEY, CDR2 SMNVEV (reference sequence). This CDR3 region has 15 residues. V gave up 6 bases and J gave up 0 bases, with 11 bases separating them. The DNA of the CDR3 is TGTGCCAGCAGCCCGGCGGGCCCGAACACCGGGGAGCTGTTTTTT. It yields the protein CASSPAGPNTGELFF.

This clone has just a few counts. The V gene is TRBV20-1, the J gene TRBJ2-1; unclear D gene. The germline V and J ends were trimmed by 5 bases and 10 bases, with 6 bases remaining between them. The CDR3 consists of 9 residues. CDR1 is DFQATT and CDR2 is SNEGSKA in the germline V gene (reference sequence). CDR3 in amino acids: CSAGVEQFF. CDR3 coding DNA: TGCAGTGCTGGAGTGGAGCAGTTCTTC.

A few counts support this clone. The chain carries TRBV12-3 or TRBV12-4 and TRBJ2-7, with unresolved D. CDR3 length: 12 residues. Trimming cost V 6 bases and J 6 bases, with 12 bases left between them. This chain's CDR3 is CASSSERSEQYV. The CDR3 DNA reads as TGTGCCAGCAGCTCCGAAAGATCCGAGCAGTACGTC.

V gene TRBV6-2 or TRBV6-3 combines with J gene TRBJ2-3; a weak D match, TRBD1 (6 bases). V was pared by 4 bases and J by 5 bases, with 10 bases between. This CDR3 contains 13 residues. Germline V lookup: CDR1 MNHEY, CDR2 SVGEGT. CDR3 DNA: TGTGCCAGCAGTTCACAGGGACAAGATACGCAGTATTTT. This encodes CASSSQGQDTQYF.

The rearrangement links TRBV4-1 to TRBJ2-7, with TRBD1 matching over 9 bases. The CDR3 loop spans 15 amino acids. V trimming: 1 base; J trimming: 3 bases; junction bases outside the gene matches: 4. Germline CDR1 is MGHRA and CDR2 is YSYEKL. The CDR3 bases are TGCGCCAGCAGCCAAGTTGGGACAGGGAACTACGAGCAGTACTTC. It translates to CASSQVGTGNYEQYF.

The chain combines TRBV24-1 with TRBJ2-1; perhaps TRBD2 as D (7 bases). Trimming took 4 bases from V and 9 from J, leaving 12 bases between them. CDR3 length: 13 amino acids. Germline V gives CDR1 KGHDR, CDR2 SFDVKD. CDR3 sequence reads: CATSEPGGREQFF. CDR3 coding DNA: TGTGCCACCAGTGAACCGGGGGGCCGTGAGCAGTTCTTC.

V and J are TRBV2 and TRBJ1-1, with D perhaps matching TRBD1 (5 bases). The V gene lost 6 bases and the J gene lost 1 base, with 12 bases spanning the gap. Germline assignment: CDR1 SNHLY and CDR2 FYNNEI. The CDR3 is made up of 14 amino acids. CDR3 in amino acids: CASSRDPRNTEAFF. CDR3 bases: TGTGCCAGCAGCCGGGACCCCAGGAACACTGAAGCTTTCTTT.

The rearrangement links TRBV6-1 to TRBJ1-2, with 8 bases identical to TRBD1. CDR1 is MNHNS, CDR2 SASEGT, per germline. V shed 5 bases and J 4 bases; nucleotides not matched to a gene: 6. This CDR3 region has 14 residues. CDR3 region: CASSSQGVGYGYTF. CDR3 DNA sequence: TGTGCCAGCAGTTCACAGGGGGTAGGCTATGGCTACACCTTC.

This clone showed up just a few times. This rearrangement joins TRBV11-2 to TRBJ1-2, with D unclear. V lost 2 bases and J lost 4, with 17 bases in between. Germline assignment: CDR1 SGHAT and CDR2 FQNNGV. The CDR3 contains 16 residues. CDR3 nucleotides: TGTGCCAGCAGCTTATTCTCTGGGAAGGAAACCTATGGCTACACCTTC. It is translated as CASSLFSGKETYGYTF.